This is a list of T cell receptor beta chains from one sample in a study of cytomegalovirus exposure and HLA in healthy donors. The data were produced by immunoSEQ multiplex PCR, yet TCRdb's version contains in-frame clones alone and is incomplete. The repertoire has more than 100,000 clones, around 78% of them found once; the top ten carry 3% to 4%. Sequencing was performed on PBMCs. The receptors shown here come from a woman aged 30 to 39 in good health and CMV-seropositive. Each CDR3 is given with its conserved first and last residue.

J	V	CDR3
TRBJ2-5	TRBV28	CASSQFQGETQYF
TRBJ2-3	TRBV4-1	CASSQSMDTQYF
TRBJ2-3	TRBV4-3	CASSQDPYTDTQYF
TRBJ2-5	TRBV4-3	CASSQRSTGAQYF
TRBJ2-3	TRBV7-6	CASSLVTGTATDTQYF
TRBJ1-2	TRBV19	CATYLPGQGFGYTF
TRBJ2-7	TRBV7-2	CASSPPDRGSYEQYF
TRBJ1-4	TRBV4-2	CASSLIQGMGEKLFF
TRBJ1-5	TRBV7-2	CASSLRTGGVKVQPQHF
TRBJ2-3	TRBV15	CATSRGQGSDTQYF
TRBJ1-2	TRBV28	CASSLAGTNLGNYGYTF
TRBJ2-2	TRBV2	CASRGLAGGRELFF
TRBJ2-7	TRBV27	CASSFLGTHFEQYF
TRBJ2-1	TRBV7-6	CASSRTSGGAGEYNNEQFF
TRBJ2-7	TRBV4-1	CASSQVGGGSYEQYF
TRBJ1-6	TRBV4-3	CASSQDIHSPLHF
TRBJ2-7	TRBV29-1	CSAQRDRGNYEQYF
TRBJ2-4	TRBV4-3	CASSQDTGGIQYF
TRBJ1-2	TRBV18	CASSPTGTERYGYTF
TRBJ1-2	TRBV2	CASSDTRGKGGGYTF
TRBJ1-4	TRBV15	CATSRGLQGAATNEKLFF
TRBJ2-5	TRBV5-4	CASSLDGTQYF
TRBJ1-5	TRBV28	CASSLEGRAQHF
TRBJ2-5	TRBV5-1	CASSPGQGASQETQYF
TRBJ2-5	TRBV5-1	CASSFLPGGETQYF
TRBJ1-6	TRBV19	CASSPGHGNSPLHF
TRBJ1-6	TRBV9	CASSVAGTFGSPLHF
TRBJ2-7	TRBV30	CAWMGASSEQYF
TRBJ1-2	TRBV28	CASSLVGAGYGYTF
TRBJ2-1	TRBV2	CASSEEPSSYNEQFF
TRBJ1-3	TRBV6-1	CASRELTFDSGNTIYF
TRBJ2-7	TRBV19	CASRDRGYEQYF
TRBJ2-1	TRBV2	CARFKFTGVYNEQFF
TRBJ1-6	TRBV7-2	CASSRGGGGRRNSPLHF
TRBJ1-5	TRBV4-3	CASSHDRVQPQHF